The 8 T cell receptor beta chains below come from one sample, sequenced in a study of blood T cell repertoires in COVID-19 (dated by TCRdb to 2019 to 2021). The library was generated by the immunoSEQ multiplex PCR assay. Imported from immuneACCESS, the table was reduced by TCRdb to in-frame sequences with V and J called. These copies leave out some clones; in studies compared against another copy, an unresolved V gene accounts for under half, and the cause of the remainder is not known. Recorded for this sample are hundreds of thousands of clones; about 90% of them occurred a single time. Of the sample, about 8% falls within the top ten clones. The sample taken for sequencing was peripheral blood. The receptors shown here come from a woman aged 50 to 65 who had recovered from COVID-19.

The chain uses TRBV5-6 and TRBJ1-5; tentative D call: TRBD1 (6 bases). The CDR3 runs 14 residues. The germline gives CDR1 SGHDT, CDR2 YYEEEE. V lost 2 bases and J lost 7, with 13 bases in between. The CDR3 loop is CASSFIQGNQPQHF. The CDR3 nucleotides read TGTGCCAGCAGCTTTATACAGGGAAACCAGCCCCAGCATTTT.

The chain carries TRBV6-5 and TRBJ2-3; D gene unclear. Germline V lookup: CDR1 MNHEY, CDR2 SVGAGI. The CDR3 is 14 amino acids. V shed 6 bases and J shed 2 bases, with 12 bases lying between them. The CDR3: CASRVHALTDTQYF. The DNA for the CDR3 is TGTGCCAGCAGAGTTCACGCACTCACAGATACGCAGTATTTT.

J is TRBJ2-1 and V is TRBV7-9; D not resolved. Germline CDR1 and CDR2: SEHNR and FQNEAQ (reference sequence). This CDR3 spans 10 amino acids. The ends were cut back, 5 bases at V and 7 bases at J, with 3 bases in the middle. Here the CDR3 DNA reads TGTGCCAGCAGCCATAATGAGCAGTTCTTC. Its translation is CASSHNEQFF.

V usage is TRBV3-1 (or the pseudogene TRBV3-2) and J usage is TRBJ2-7; 12 bases are shared with TRBD2. V gave up 1 base and J gave up 5 bases; unmatched junction bases: 12. In germline, CDR1 is LGHDT, CDR2 YNNKEL (reference sequence). This CDR3 is 18 amino acids long. The CDR3 DNA follows: TGTGCCAGCAGCCAAGGGCGTAGGGCTAGCGGGAGGGAAGACGAGCAGTACTTC. Amino acids: CASSQGRRASGREDEQYF.

This rearrangement joins TRBV27 to TRBJ1-1, with D possibly TRBD1 on 5 matching bases. Germline lookup yields CDR1 MNHEY and CDR2 SMNVEV (reference sequence). CDR3 length: 13 amino acids. Trimming took off 5 bases at V and 5 bases at J, with 12 bases between the two ends. CDR3 sequence: CASSLLTGTEAFF. The CDR3 DNA is TGTGCCAGCAGTCTATTAACAGGTACTGAAGCTTTCTTT.

The V gene is TRBV4-3, the J gene TRBJ1-2; D is ambiguous. V dropped 4 bases and J dropped 1 base, with 10 bases sitting between them. The CDR3 contains 14 residues. Germline V gene data show CDR1 as LGHNA and CDR2 as YSLEER. CDR3 bases: TGCGCCAGCAGCCCCAGCGGGGTTAACTATGGCTACACCTTC. Amino acid sequence: CASSPSGVNYGYTF.

The chain has TRBV5-1 and TRBJ1-1, with 9 bases lining up with TRBD1. The germline gives CDR1 SGHRS, CDR2 YFSETQ. The length of the CDR3 is 13 residues. J gave up 11 bases and V 0 bases, and 5 bases lay outside the gene matches. In DNA form, the CDR3 reads TGCGCCAGCAGCTTGGGACAGGGGGACGATGCTTTCTTT. This encodes CASSLGQGDDAFF. Based on the CDR3 plus reference TRBV5-1 and TRBJ1-1, the full variable domain is KAGVTQTPRYLIKTRGQQVTLSCSPISGHRSVSWYQQTPGQGLQFLFEYFSETQRNKGNFPGRFSGRQFSNSRSEMNVSTLELGDSALYLCASSLGQGDDAFFGQGTRLTVV.

The CDR3 loop is CASSLTAGVDYGYTF. CDR3 nucleotides: TGTGCCAGCAGCTTAACAGCAGGGGTGGACTATGGCTACACCTTC. V is TRBV7-9 and J is TRBJ1-2; tentative D call: TRBD1 (6 bases). The germline CDR1 and CDR2 sequences are SEHNR and FQNEAQ (reference sequence). V was trimmed by 2 bases and J by 3 bases, leaving 13 bases between them. The CDR3 length is 15 residues.